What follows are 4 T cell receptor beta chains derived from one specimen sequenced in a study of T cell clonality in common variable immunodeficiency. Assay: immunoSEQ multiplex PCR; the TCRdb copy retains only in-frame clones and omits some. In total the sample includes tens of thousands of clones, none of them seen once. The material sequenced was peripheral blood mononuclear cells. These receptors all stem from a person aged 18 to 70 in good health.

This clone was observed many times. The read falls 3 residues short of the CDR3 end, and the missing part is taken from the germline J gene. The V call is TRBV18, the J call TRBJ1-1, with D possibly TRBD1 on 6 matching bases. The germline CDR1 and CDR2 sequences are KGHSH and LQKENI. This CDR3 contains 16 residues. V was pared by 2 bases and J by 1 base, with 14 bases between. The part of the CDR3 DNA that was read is TGTGCCAGCTCACCAGAGATGAGACAGGCGAACACTGAA. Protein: CASSPEMRQANTE. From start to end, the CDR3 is CASSPEMRQANTEAFF.

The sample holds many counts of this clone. The CDR3 bases that were read are TGTGCCAGCCTCGGGACTACCCACCAAGAGACC. It encodes CASLGTTHQET. The complete CDR3 reads CASLGTTHQETQYF. The chain is built from TRBV2 and TRBJ2-5; 7 bases fit TRBD2. Read coverage stops 3 residues before the CDR3 terminus; the germline J gene supplies the remainder. The CDR3 has 14 residues. Per germline, CDR1 SNHLY and CDR2 FYNNEI. V dropped 8 bases and J dropped 0; count of bases not matched to a gene: 6.

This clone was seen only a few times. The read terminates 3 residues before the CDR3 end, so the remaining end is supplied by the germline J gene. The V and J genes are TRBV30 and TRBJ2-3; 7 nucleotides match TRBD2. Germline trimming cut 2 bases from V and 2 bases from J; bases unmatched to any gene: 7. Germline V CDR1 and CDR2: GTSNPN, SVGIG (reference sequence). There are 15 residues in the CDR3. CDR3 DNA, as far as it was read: TGTGCCTGGAGTACCGGGGGGTATCACACAGATACG. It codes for CAWSTGGYHTDT. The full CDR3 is CAWSTGGYHTDTQYF.

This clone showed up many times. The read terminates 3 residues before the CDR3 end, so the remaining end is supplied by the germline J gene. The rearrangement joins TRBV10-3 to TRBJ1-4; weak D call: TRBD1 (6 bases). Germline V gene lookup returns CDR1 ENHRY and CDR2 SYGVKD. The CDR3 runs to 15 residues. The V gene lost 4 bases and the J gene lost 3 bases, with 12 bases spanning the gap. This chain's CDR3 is CAISGGQASNEKLFF. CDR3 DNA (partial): TGTGCCATCAGTGGGGGGCAGGCCTCTAATGAAAAA.